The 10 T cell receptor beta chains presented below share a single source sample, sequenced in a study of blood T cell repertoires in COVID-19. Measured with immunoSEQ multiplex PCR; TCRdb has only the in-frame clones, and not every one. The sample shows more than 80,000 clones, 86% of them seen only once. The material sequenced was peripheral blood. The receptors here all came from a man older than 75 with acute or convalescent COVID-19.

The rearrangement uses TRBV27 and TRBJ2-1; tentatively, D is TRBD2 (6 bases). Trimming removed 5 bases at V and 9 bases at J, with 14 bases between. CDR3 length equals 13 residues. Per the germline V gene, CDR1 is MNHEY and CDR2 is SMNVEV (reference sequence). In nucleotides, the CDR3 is TGTGCCAGCAGTCGAACTAGCATTGCTGAGCAGTTCTTC. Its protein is CASSRTSIAEQFF.

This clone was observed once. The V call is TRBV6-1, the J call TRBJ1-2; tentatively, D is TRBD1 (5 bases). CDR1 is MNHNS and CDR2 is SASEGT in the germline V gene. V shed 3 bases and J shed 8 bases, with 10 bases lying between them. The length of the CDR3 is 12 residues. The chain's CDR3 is CASSDRKGGYTF. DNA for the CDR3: TGTGCCAGCAGTGACCGAAAGGGGGGCTACACCTTC.

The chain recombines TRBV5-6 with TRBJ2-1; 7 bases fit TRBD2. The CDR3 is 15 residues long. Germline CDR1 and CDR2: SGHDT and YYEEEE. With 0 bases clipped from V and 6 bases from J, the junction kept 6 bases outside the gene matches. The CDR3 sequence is CASSLDAGVANEQFF. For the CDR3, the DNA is TGTGCCAGCAGCTTGGACGCGGGAGTAGCCAATGAGCAGTTCTTC. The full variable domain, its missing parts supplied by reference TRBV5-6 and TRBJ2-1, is DAGVTQSPTHLIKTRGQQVTLRCSPKSGHDTVSWYQQALGQGPQFIFQYYEEEERQRGNFPDRFSGHQFPNYSSELNVNALLLGDSALYLCASSLDAGVANEQFFGPGTRLTVL.

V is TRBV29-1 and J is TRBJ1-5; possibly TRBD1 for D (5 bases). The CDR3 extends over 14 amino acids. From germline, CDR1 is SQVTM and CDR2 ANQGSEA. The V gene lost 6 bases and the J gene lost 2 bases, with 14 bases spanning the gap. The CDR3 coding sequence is TGCAGCGTCGGGGCCGGGGGAGGCAATCAGCCCCAGCATTTT. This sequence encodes CSVGAGGGNQPQHF.

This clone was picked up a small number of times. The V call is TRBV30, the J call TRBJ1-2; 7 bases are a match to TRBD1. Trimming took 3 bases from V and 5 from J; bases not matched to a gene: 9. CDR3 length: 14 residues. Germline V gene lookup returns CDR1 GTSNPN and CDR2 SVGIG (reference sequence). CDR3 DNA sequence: TGTGCCTGGAGGAAGGGGGGACAGATTTATGGCTACACCTTC. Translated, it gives CAWRKGGQIYGYTF.

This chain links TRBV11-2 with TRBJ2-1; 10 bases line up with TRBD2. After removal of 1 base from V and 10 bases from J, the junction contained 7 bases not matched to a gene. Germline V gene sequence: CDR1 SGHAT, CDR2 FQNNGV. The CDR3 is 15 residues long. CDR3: CASSLVAGGRQEQFF. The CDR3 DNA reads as TGTGCCAGCAGCTTAGTAGCGGGAGGTCGACAAGAGCAGTTCTTC.

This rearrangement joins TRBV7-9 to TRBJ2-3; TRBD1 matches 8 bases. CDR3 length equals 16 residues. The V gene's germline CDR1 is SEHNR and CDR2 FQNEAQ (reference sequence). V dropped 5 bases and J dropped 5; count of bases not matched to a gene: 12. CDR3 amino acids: CASSRRVAGGGDTQYF. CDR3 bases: TGTGCCAGCAGCCGCCGGGTTGCAGGGGGCGGAGATACGCAGTATTTT.

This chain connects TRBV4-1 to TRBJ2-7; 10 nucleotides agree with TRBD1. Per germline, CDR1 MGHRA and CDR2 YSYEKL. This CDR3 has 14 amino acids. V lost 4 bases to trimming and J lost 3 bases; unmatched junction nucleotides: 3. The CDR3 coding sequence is TGCGCCAGCAGCCGTGGACAGGGGGACTACGAGCAGTACTTC. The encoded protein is CASSRGQGDYEQYF.

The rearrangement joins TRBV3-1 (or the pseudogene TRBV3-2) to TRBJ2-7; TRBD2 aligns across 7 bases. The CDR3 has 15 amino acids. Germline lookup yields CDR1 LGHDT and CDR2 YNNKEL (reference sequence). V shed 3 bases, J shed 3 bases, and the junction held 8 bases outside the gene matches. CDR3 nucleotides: TGTGCCAGCAGCCAGACTAGCAGCTTTTTCTACGAGCAGTACTTC. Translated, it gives CASSQTSSFFYEQYF.

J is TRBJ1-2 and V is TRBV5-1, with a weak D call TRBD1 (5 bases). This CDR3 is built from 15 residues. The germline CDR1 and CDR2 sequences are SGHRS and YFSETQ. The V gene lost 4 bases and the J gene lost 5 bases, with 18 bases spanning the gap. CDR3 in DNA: TGCGCCAGCAGCACGGGGGATACATTGGGTTATGGCTACACCTTC. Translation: CASSTGDTLGYGYTF.